This TCR beta chain was recorded in a study of T cells expressing NK-cell markers. Study information: Eight donors were sequenced, seven testing HCMV-seropositive and one testing seronegative.

The authors generated TCR beta cDNA through 5'RACE template switching with UMIs. TCRdb re-called the 5' RACE reads; one entry per CDR3 protein, DNA not given. The table for this sample gives 25,000 to 35,000 distinct CDR3 sequences. The germline CDR1 and CDR2 sequences are ENHRY and SYGVKD. This CDR3 region has 14 residues. The V call is TRBV10-3, the J call TRBJ2-4; TCRdb names TRBD2, which stays unverified in the absence of DNA. This receptor was obtained from a woman aged 18-69 years in good health. The sample consisted of blood T cells: a sorted CD56 or NKG2C T cell subset, CD4+ or CD8+ T cells, or bulk PBMC T cells (not recorded which). The CDR3 is CALSSGGAKNIQYF.